The 13 T cell receptor beta chains reported below all come from one sample, sequenced in a study of blood T cells in healthy people across ages. A sample-barcoded 5' primer and a J-beta primer mix were used in a second PCR of roughly 7 to 11 cycles. In TCRdb, the 5' RACE reads were re-called with MiXCR into one record per CDR3 protein. The sample records 550,000 to 700,000 distinct CDR3 sequences, roughly 29% being singletons. Sequenced input: blood. These receptor sequences come from a woman in her seventies in good health.

This clonotype was detected a few times. This chain joins TRBV20-1 and TRBJ1-6; no firm D call. The CDR3 is 12 residues long. Deletions cut 1 base from V and 14 bases from J, with 12 bases between. Germline values: CDR1 DFQATT, CDR2 SNEGSKA (reference sequence). As DNA, the CDR3 is TGCAGTGCTAGAGTTCTAGGAGAGGCCCTCCACTTT. This encodes CSARVLGEALHF.

The sample holds a few counts of this clonotype. V gene TRBV29-1 combines with J gene TRBJ2-5; 7 positions agree with TRBD1. Germline V CDR1 and CDR2: SQVTM, ANQGSEA. The CDR3 runs to 13 residues. The CDR3 DNA reads as TGCAGTTCACAGGGGCCCGGATCGGAGACCCAGTACTTC. As protein: CSSQGPGSETQYF.

V is TRBV30 and J is TRBJ1-1, with a tentative D call TRBD1 (5 bases). This CDR3 region has 13 residues. V lost 7 bases to trimming and J lost 5 bases, with 17 bases between them. The germline CDR1 and CDR2 sequences are GTSNPN and SVGIG (reference sequence). Here the CDR3 reads CALGDVGRTEAFF. The CDR3, as DNA: TGTGCCTTGGGGGACGTCGGTAGAACTGAAGCTTTCTTT.

This clonotype was counted only a few times. The chain combines TRBV4-1 with TRBJ2-6; D gene unclear. The CDR3 loop spans 17 amino acids. CDR1 is MGHRA, CDR2 YSYEKL, per germline. V gave up 0 bases and J gave up 0 bases, with 9 bases separating them. CDR3 nucleotide sequence: TGCGCCAGCAGCCAAGAGGTACGGGCCTCTGGGGCCAACGTCCTGACTTTC. Protein product: CASSQEVRASGANVLTF.

The V call is TRBV7-9, the J call TRBJ1-2; no firm D call. The V gene lost 2 bases and the J gene lost 4 bases, with 8 bases spanning the gap. CDR1 and CDR2 from the germline V gene are SEHNR and FQNEAQ (reference sequence). The CDR3 sequence is 13 residues long. The CDR3 region is CASSLFQLYGYTF. The CDR3 nucleotides are TGTGCCAGCAGCTTATTTCAGCTCTATGGCTACACCTTC.

The gene calls are TRBV6-1 and TRBJ2-5, with a weak D call TRBD1 (5 bases). Germline loops: CDR1 MNHNS, CDR2 SASEGT. The CDR3 sequence is 14 residues long. Trimming stripped 2 bases from V and 4 bases from J, with 11 bases between. The CDR3 here is CASSERQYGETQYF. The CDR3 coding sequence is TGTGCCAGCAGTGAAAGACAGTACGGAGAGACCCAGTACTTC.

This clonotype was observed a handful of times. The junction and the germline gene differ at one end; a read error may be behind it. The CDR3 nucleotides are TGTGCCAGCAGCAGGGACAGATTTAACTACGGCTACACCTTC. Translation: CASSRDRFNYGYTF. The V call is TRBV7-9, the J call TRBJ1-2; 7 bases map to TRBD1. Germline CDR1 is SEHNR and CDR2 is FQNEAQ (reference sequence). CDR3 size: 14 residues.

This chain joins TRBV20-1 and TRBJ2-7; TRBD1 or TRBD2 may be the D gene (5 bases each). The CDR3 is made up of 13 amino acids. With 4 bases removed from V and 4 bases from J, the gap between germline ends came to 14 bases. The V gene's germline CDR1 is DFQATT and CDR2 SNEGSKA (reference sequence). The CDR3 DNA is TGCAGTGCTACCTCGGGGACCCGGTACGAGCAGTACTTC. It codes for CSATSGTRYEQYF.

The V and J genes are TRBV6-2 or TRBV6-3 and TRBJ1-5; 7 nucleotides line up with TRBD1. After removal of 8 bases from V and 0 bases from J, the junction contained 4 bases not matched to a gene. This CDR3 comprises 14 residues. CDR1 MNHEY and CDR2 SVGEGT come from the germline V gene. This CDR3 is CASRQGYSNQPQHF. As DNA, the CDR3 is TGTGCCAGCCGACAGGGCTATAGCAATCAGCCCCAGCATTTT.

This clonotype was counted between two and nine times. The chain carries TRBV6-5 and TRBJ2-2, with a weak D call TRBD1 (6 bases). Trimming removed 7 bases from V and 0 bases from J, with 12 bases in between. Germline-derived CDR1 and CDR2 are MNHEY and SVGAGI. The CDR3 extends over 15 amino acids. This chain's CDR3 is CASTPGHPNTGELFF. In DNA, the CDR3 is TGTGCCAGCACCCCGGGACACCCGAACACCGGGGAGCTGTTTTTT.

This chain connects TRBV20-1 to TRBJ2-1; TRBD2 agrees at 11 bases. Germline CDR1 reads DFQATT; CDR2 reads SNEGSKA (reference sequence). The CDR3 is made up of 14 amino acids. With V trimmed by 6 bases and J by 8 bases, 9 bases remained unmatched. CDR3 nucleotide sequence: TGCAGTGCAAGCACTAGCGGGAGTGTGCATGAGCAGTTCTTC. It yields the protein CSASTSGSVHEQFF.

The chain uses TRBV7-9 and TRBJ1-1, with TRBD1 identical over 7 bases. The ends lost 5 bases at V and 3 bases at J; junction bases unmatched: 9. Germline V gene sequence: CDR1 SEHNR, CDR2 FQNEAQ (reference sequence). This CDR3 region has 15 residues. The CDR3 is CASSPTYRGDTEAFF. The DNA of the CDR3 is TGTGCCAGCAGCCCTACTTACAGGGGAGACACTGAAGCTTTCTTT.

This clonotype was detected a few times. V and J are TRBV6-6 and TRBJ1-3; D perhaps matches TRBD1 (6 bases). CDR1 and CDR2 from the germline V gene are MNHNY and SVGAGI (reference sequence). This CDR3 is 16 amino acids long. Deletions cut 6 bases from V and 0 bases from J, with 15 bases between. CDR3 loop: CASRTWTDLSGNTIYF. For the CDR3, the DNA is TGTGCCAGCAGAACATGGACAGACCTCTCTGGAAACACCATATATTTT.